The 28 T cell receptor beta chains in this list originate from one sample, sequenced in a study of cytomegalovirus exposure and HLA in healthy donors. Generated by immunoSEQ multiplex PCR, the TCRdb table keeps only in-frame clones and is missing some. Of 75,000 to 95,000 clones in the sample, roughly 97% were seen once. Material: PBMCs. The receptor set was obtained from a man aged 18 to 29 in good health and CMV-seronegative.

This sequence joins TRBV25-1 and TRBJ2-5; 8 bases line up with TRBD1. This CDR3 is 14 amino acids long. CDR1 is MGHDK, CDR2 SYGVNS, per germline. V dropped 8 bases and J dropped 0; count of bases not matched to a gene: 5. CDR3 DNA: TGTGCCAGCGCGGACAGGGTTGACCAAGAGACCCAGTACTTC. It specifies CASADRVDQETQYF.

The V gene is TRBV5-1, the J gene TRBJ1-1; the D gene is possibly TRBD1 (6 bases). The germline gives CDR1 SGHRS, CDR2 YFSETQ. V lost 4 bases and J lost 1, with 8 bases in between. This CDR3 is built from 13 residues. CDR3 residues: CASSRDTNTEAFF. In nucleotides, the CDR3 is TGCGCCAGCAGCCGGGACACGAACACTGAAGCTTTCTTT.

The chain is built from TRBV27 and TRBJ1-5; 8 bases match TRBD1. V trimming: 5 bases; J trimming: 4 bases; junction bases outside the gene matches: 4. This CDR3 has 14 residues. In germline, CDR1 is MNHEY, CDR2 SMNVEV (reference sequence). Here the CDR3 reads CASSTRQGNQPQHF. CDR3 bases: TGTGCCAGCAGTACCCGACAGGGGAATCAGCCCCAGCATTTT.

The CDR3 DNA sequence: TGCGCCAGCAGCTTGGGACTAGCGGGAGGTATGGTGTTCTTGAATGAGCAGTTCTTC. This translates into CASSLGLAGGMVFLNEQFF. The gene calls are TRBV5-1 and TRBJ2-1, with 13 bases lining up with TRBD2. The CDR3 has 19 amino acids. Germline V gene sequence: CDR1 SGHRS, CDR2 YFSETQ. V was pared by 0 bases and J by 7 bases, with 13 bases of the junction left unmatched.

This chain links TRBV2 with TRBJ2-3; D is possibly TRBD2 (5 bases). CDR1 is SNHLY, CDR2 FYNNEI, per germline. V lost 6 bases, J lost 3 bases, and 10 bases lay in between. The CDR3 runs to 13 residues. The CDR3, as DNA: TGTGCCAGCAGACCCAGGAGGACAGATACGCAGTATTTT. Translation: CASRPRRTDTQYF.

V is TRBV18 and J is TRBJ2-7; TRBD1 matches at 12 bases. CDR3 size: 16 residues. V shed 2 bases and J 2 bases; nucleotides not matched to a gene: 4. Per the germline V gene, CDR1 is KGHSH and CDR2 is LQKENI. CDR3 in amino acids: CASSPGTGGSTYEQYF. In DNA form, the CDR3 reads TGTGCCAGCTCACCAGGGACAGGGGGCTCTACCTACGAGCAGTACTTC.

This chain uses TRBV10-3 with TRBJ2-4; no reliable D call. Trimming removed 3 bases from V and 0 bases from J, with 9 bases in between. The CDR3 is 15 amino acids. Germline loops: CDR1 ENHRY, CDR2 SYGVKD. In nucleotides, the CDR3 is TGTGCCATCAGTGACAGTCAATTAGCCAAAAACATTCAGTACTTC. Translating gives CAISDSQLAKNIQYF.

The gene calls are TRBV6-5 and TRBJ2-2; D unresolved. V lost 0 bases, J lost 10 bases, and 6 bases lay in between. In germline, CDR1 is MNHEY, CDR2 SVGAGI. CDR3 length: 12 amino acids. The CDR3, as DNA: TGTGCCAGCAGTTACTCGGGCGTGGAGCTGTTTTTT. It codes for CASSYSGVELFF.

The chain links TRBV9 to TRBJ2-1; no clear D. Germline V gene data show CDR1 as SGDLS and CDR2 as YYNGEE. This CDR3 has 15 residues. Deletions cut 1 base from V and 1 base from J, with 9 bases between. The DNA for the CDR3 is TGTGCCAGCAGCGTACAGGTCGGTTCCTACAATGAGCAGTTCTTC. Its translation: CASSVQVGSYNEQFF.

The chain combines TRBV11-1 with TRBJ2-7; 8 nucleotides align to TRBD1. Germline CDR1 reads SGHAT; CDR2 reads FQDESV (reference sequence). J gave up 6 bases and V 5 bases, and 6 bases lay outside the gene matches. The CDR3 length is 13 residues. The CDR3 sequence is CASSPGQAREQYF. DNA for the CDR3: TGTGCCAGCAGCCCGGGACAGGCGCGCGAGCAGTACTTC.

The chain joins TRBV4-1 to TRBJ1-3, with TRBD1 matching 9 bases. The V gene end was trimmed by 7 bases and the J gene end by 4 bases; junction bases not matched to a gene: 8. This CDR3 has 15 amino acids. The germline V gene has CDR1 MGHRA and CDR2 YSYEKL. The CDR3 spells CASTTGQGEGNTIYF. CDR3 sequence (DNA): TGCGCCAGCACTACGGGACAGGGTGAGGGAAACACCATATATTTT.

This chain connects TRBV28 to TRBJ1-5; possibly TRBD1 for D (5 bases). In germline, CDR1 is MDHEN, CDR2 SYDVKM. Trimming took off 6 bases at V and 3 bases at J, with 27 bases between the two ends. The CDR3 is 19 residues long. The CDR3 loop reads CASRFQGNKRVKLNQPQHF. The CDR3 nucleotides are TGTGCCAGCAGATTTCAGGGAAACAAACGAGTAAAGCTCAATCAGCCCCAGCATTTT. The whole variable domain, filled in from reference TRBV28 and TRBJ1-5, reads DVKVTQSSRYLVKRTGEKVFLECVQDMDHENMFWYRQDPGLGLRLIYFSYDVKMKEKGDIPEGYSVSREKKERFSLILESASTNQTSMYLCASRFQGNKRVKLNQPQHFGDGTRLSIL.

In DNA form, the CDR3 reads TGCGCCAGCAGCCAAGAGTCCGGGAGCCCCTCCAATGAGCAGTTCTTC. It yields the protein CASSQESGSPSNEQFF. The rearrangement links TRBV4-3 to TRBJ2-1, with D possibly being TRBD2 (6 bases). Germline lookup yields CDR1 LGHNA and CDR2 YSLEER. The V end was cut by 0 bases, the J end by 6 bases, with 15 bases between. The CDR3 loop spans 16 amino acids.

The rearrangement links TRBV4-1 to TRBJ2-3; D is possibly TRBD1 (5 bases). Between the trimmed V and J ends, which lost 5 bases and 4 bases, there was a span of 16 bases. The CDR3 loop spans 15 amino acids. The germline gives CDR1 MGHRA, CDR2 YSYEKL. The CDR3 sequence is CASSTGARWADTQYF. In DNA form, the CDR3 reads TGCGCCAGCAGCACAGGTGCGCGATGGGCAGATACGCAGTATTTT.

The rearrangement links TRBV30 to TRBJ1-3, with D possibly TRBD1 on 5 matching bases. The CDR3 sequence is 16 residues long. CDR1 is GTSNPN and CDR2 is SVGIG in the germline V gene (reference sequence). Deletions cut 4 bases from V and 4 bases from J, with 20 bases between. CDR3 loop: CAWISVNQGLGNTIYF. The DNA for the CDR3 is TGTGCCTGGATAAGCGTAAATCAGGGCCTGGGAAACACCATATATTTT.

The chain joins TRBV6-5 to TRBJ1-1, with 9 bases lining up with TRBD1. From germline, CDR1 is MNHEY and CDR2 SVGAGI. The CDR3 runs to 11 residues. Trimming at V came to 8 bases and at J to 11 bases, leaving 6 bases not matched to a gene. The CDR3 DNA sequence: TGTGCCAGCGGGGACAGGGATTGGGCTTTCTTT. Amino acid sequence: CASGDRDWAFF.

The CDR3 sequence: CASTPPGLATSYEQYF. Written as DNA, the CDR3 is TGTGCCAGCACCCCCCCTGGACTAGCCACCTCCTACGAGCAGTACTTC. This chain links TRBV28 with TRBJ2-7; 8 nucleotides match TRBD2. J gave up 0 bases and V 7 bases, and 11 bases lay outside the gene matches. The CDR3 has 16 residues. Per germline, CDR1 MDHEN and CDR2 SYDVKM. The complete variable domain, with remaining parts taken from reference TRBV28 and TRBJ2-7, reads DVKVTQSSRYLVKRTGEKVFLECVQDMDHENMFWYRQDPGLGLRLIYFSYDVKMKEKGDIPEGYSVSREKKERFSLILESASTNQTSMYLCASTPPGLATSYEQYFGPGTRLTVT.

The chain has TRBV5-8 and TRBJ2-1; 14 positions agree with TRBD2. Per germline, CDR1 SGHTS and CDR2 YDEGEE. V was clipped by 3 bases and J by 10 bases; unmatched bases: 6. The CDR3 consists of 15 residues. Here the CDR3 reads CASSYGTSGSLEQFF. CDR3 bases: TGTGCCAGCAGCTACGGGACTAGCGGGAGCTTGGAGCAGTTCTTC.

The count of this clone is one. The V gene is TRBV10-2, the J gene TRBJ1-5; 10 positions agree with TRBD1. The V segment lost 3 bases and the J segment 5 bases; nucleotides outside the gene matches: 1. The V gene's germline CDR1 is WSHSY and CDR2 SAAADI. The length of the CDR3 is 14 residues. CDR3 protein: CASSEGTGDQPQHF. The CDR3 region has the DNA TGCGCCAGCAGTGAAGGGACAGGGGATCAGCCCCAGCATTTT.

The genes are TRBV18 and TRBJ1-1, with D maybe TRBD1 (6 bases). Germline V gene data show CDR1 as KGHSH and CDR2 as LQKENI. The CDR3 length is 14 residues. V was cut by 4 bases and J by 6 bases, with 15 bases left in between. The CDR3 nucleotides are TGTGCCAGCTCACTACAGGGTGAAGCGGCTGAAGCTTTCTTT. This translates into CASSLQGEAAEAFF.

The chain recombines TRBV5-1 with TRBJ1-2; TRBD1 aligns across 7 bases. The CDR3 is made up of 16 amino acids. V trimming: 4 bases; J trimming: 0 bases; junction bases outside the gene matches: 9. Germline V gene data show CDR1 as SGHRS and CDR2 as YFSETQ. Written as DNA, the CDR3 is TGCGCCAGCAGCCTTCGGGACAGCAAAGCTAACTATGGCTACACCTTC. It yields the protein CASSLRDSKANYGYTF.

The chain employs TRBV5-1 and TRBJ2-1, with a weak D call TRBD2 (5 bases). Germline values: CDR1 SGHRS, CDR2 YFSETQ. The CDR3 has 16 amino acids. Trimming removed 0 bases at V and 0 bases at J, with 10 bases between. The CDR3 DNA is TGCGCCAGCAGCTTGGGGAGCGGAAGCTCCTACAATGAGCAGTTCTTC. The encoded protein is CASSLGSGSSYNEQFF.

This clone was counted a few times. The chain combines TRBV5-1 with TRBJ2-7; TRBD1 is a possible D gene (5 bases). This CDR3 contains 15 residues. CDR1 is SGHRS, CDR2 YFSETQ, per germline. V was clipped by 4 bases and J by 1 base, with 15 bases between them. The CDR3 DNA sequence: TGCGCCAGCAGCCGTGGGGCTGCAGGGTCCTACGAGCAGTACTTC. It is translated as CASSRGAAGSYEQYF.

The CDR3 DNA reads as TGTGCCAGCAGTCCCGTACAGTATATGAACACTGAAGCTTTCTTT. It is translated as CASSPVQYMNTEAFF. V gene TRBV28 combines with J gene TRBJ1-1, with unresolved D. V was trimmed by 5 bases and J by 0 bases, leaving 13 bases between them. Germline CDR1 and CDR2: MDHEN and SYDVKM. The CDR3 is 15 amino acids.

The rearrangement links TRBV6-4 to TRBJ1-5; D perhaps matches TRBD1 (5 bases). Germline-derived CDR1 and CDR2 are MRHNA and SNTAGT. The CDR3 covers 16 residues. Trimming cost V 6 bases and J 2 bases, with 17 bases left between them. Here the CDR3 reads CASRPRWGEGNQPQHF. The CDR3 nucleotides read TGTGCCAGCAGACCTCGTTGGGGGGAAGGCAATCAGCCCCAGCATTTT.

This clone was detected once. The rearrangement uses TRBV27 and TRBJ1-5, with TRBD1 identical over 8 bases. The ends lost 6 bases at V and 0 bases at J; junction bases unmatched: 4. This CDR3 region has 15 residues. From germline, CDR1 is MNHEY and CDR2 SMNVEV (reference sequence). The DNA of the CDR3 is TGTGCCAGCAGAGCAGGGGGCCTTAGCAATCAGCCCCAGCATTTT. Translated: CASRAGGLSNQPQHF.

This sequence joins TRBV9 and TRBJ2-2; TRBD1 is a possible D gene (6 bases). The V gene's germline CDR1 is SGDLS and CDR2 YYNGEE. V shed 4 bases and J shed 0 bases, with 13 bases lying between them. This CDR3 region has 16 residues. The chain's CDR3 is CASSLPRTANTGELFF. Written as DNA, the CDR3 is TGTGCCAGCAGCTTACCTAGGACAGCGAACACCGGGGAGCTGTTTTTT.

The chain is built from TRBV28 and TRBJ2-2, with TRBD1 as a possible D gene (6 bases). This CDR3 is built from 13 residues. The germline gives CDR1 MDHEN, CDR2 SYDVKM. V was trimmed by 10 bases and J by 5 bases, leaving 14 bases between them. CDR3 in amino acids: CAILGTTTGELFF. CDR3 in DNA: TGTGCCATCCTAGGGACAACAACCGGGGAGCTGTTTTTT.